Listed below are T cell receptor beta chains from one sample, sequenced in a study of T-cell reconstitution after alpha-beta-depleted transplantation in children. TCRdb reprocessed the PCR reads via MiXCR and lists one record per CDR3 protein. The table has about 980,000 distinct CDR3 sequences, about 30% seen once. Sequenced here: PBMCs, mostly from graft donor cells, sampled 360 days after TCRalphabeta/CD19-depleted stem cell transplant. These receptors were taken from a boy under two years old who had a stem cell transplant for SCID, so the T cells may come from the graft donor. Each CDR3 is given with its conserved first and last residue. A D gene is named only where the DNA matches it firmly. Rows give clone size only sometimes, using once, few, many, or a class for an expanded clone.

v_gene: TRBV6-5
d_gene: .
j_gene: TRBJ1-1
abundance: few
CDR3nt: TGTGCCAGCAGTAACGAGACAGTGAACACTGAAGCTTTCTTT
CDR3aa: CASSNETVNTEAFF

v_gene: TRBV5-6
d_gene: TRBD2
j_gene: TRBJ2-1
abundance: few
CDR3nt: TGTGCCAGCAGCTCCTTCTCCTCCGGCGGGGGGGCCCCGTACAATGAGCAGTTCTTC
CDR3aa: CASSSFSSGGGAPYNEQFF

v_gene: TRBV4-3
d_gene: TRBD2
j_gene: TRBJ2-1
abundance: .
CDR3nt: TGCGCCAGCAACCCGAGGACTAGCCGCTCCTACAATGAGCAGTTCTTC
CDR3aa: CASNPRTSRSYNEQFF

v_gene: TRBV19
d_gene: .
j_gene: TRBJ1-2
abundance: .
CDR3nt: TGTGCCAGTAGCATCGGACCCGAGGACCACTATGGCTACACCTTC
CDR3aa: CASSIGPEDHYGYTF

v_gene: TRBV5-5
d_gene: .
j_gene: TRBJ1-1
abundance: few
CDR3nt: TGTGCCAGCAGCTTACTACAGGTCATGAACACTGAAGCTTTCTTT
CDR3aa: CASSLLQVMNTEAFF

v_gene: TRBV7-7
d_gene: .
j_gene: TRBJ1-2
abundance: .
CDR3nt: TGTGCCAGCAGCTTCCAGTTCTATGGCTACACCTTC
CDR3aa: CASSFQFYGYTF

v_gene: TRBV7-2
d_gene: .
j_gene: TRBJ2-3
abundance: .
CDR3nt: TGTGCCAGCAGCTTGGGTCTGGGTCGACTTCCAGATACGCAGTATTTT
CDR3aa: CASSLGLGRLPDTQYF

v_gene: TRBV3-1
d_gene: .
j_gene: TRBJ2-7
abundance: .
CDR3nt: TGTGCCAGCAGCCATGGCCCCTACGAGCAGTACTTC
CDR3aa: CASSHGPYEQYF

v_gene: TRBV4-3
d_gene: .
j_gene: TRBJ2-3
abundance: .
CDR3nt: TGCGCCAGCAGCCAAGTTAGGGGGACGGATACGCAGTATTTT
CDR3aa: CASSQVRGTDTQYF

v_gene: TRBV20-1
d_gene: .
j_gene: TRBJ1-5
abundance: .
CDR3nt: TGCAGCGCAGGGCCTACCACAGGCTATAGCAATCAGCCCCAGCATTTT
CDR3aa: CSAGPTTGYSNQPQHF

v_gene: TRBV12-3/TRBV12-4
d_gene: .
j_gene: TRBJ2-1
abundance: few
CDR3nt: TGTGCCAGCACCAAGGGACCTCTCTCCCGCAATGAGCAGTTCTTC
CDR3aa: CASTKGPLSRNEQFF

v_gene: TRBV29-1
d_gene: .
j_gene: TRBJ1-1
abundance: few
CDR3nt: TGCAGCGCCTCGACAGGGAACACTGAAGCTTTCTTT
CDR3aa: CSASTGNTEAFF

v_gene: TRBV7-2
d_gene: TRBD2
j_gene: TRBJ2-7
abundance: few
CDR3nt: TGTGCCAGCAGCCTCCTGACGGGGGGGGCCTACGAGCAGTACTTC
CDR3aa: CASSLLTGGAYEQYF

v_gene: TRBV5-6
d_gene: .
j_gene: TRBJ2-3
abundance: many
CDR3nt: TGTGCCAGCAGCTCCGTCTTGTCCCCTAGCACAGATACGCAGTATTTT
CDR3aa: CASSSVLSPSTDTQYF

v_gene: TRBV12-3/TRBV12-4
d_gene: TRBD1
j_gene: TRBJ2-3
abundance: few
CDR3nt: TGTGCCAGCAGTCCTCTGGTAGGGGCAGGGGGCCAGAATACGCAGTATTTT
CDR3aa: CASSPLVGAGGQNTQYF

v_gene: TRBV12-3/TRBV12-4
d_gene: .
j_gene: TRBJ2-7
abundance: few
CDR3nt: TGTGCCAGCAGTCCCGGGACCCCTCACCACGAGCAGTACTTC
CDR3aa: CASSPGTPHHEQYF

v_gene: TRBV12-3/TRBV12-4
d_gene: TRBD1
j_gene: TRBJ1-5
abundance: .
CDR3nt: TGTGCCAGCAGTTCGGGACAGGGAAGAGGTCAGCCCCAGCATTTT
CDR3aa: CASSSGQGRGQPQHF

v_gene: TRBV12-3/TRBV12-4
d_gene: .
j_gene: TRBJ1-2
abundance: .
CDR3nt: TGTGCCAGCAGGCAGAATCCCGGGAACAGGGCGGGCTACACCTTC
CDR3aa: CASRQNPGNRAGYTF

v_gene: TRBV7-7
d_gene: .
j_gene: TRBJ2-3
abundance: .
CDR3nt: TGTGCCAGCAGCTTAGGACCTTCAGACACAGATACGCAGTATTTT
CDR3aa: CASSLGPSDTDTQYF

v_gene: TRBV15
d_gene: .
j_gene: TRBJ2-3
abundance: few
CDR3nt: TGTGCCACCACCCCTCACTCCGCCACAGATACGCAGTATTTT
CDR3aa: CATTPHSATDTQYF

v_gene: TRBV9
d_gene: .
j_gene: TRBJ2-1
abundance: few
CDR3nt: TGTGCCAGCAGCGTAGAACCCGTCCTCAGTGAGCAGTTCTTC
CDR3aa: CASSVEPVLSEQFF

v_gene: TRBV5-1
d_gene: .
j_gene: TRBJ1-5
abundance: .
CDR3nt: TGCGCCAGCAGCCAGACCGGGACGAGCAATCAGCCCCAGCATTTT
CDR3aa: CASSQTGTSNQPQHF

v_gene: TRBV20-1
d_gene: TRBD2
j_gene: TRBJ2-3
abundance: few
CDR3nt: TGCAGTGCTAGAGATTTTAGCGGGGCAGACACAGATACGCAGTATTTT
CDR3aa: CSARDFSGADTDTQYF

v_gene: TRBV5-1
d_gene: .
j_gene: TRBJ1-3
abundance: .
CDR3nt: TGCGCCAGCAGCTTGGACGGCTGGAACACCATATATTTT
CDR3aa: CASSLDGWNTIYF

v_gene: TRBV4-1
d_gene: TRBD2
j_gene: TRBJ2-1
abundance: few
CDR3nt: TGCGCCAGCAGCCAAGGCCGTTTTCAACTAGCGGGGGGTCTCAACAATGAGCAGTTCTTC
CDR3aa: CASSQGRFQLAGGLNNEQFF

v_gene: TRBV7-8
d_gene: TRBD1
j_gene: TRBJ1-4
abundance: .
CDR3nt: TGTGCCAGCTCCCGGGACAGGAAGAATGAAAAACTGTTTTTT
CDR3aa: CASSRDRKNEKLFF

v_gene: TRBV5-6
d_gene: .
j_gene: TRBJ2-4
abundance: few
CDR3nt: TGTGCCAGCAGCACCCTCCTTGCCAAAAACATTCAGTACTTC
CDR3aa: CASSTLLAKNIQYF

v_gene: TRBV28
d_gene: .
j_gene: TRBJ2-7
abundance: few
CDR3nt: TGTGCCAGCAGTTCCTCCTTCGGACAGAACTACGAGCAGTACTTC
CDR3aa: CASSSSFGQNYEQYF

v_gene: TRBV9
d_gene: TRBD2
j_gene: TRBJ2-1
abundance: .
CDR3nt: TGTGCCAGCGCCGTGGACGGGCGGGGGGTCCAGTTCTTC
CDR3aa: CASAVDGRGVQFF

v_gene: TRBV4-1
d_gene: TRBD1
j_gene: TRBJ1-1
abundance: .
CDR3nt: TGCGCCAGCAGCCAAGGGGGGACAGGGACGAACACTGAAGCTTTCTTT
CDR3aa: CASSQGGTGTNTEAFF

v_gene: TRBV12-3/TRBV12-4
d_gene: .
j_gene: TRBJ2-7
abundance: .
CDR3nt: TGTGCCAGCAGTTTAGGGGGGAAACTGAGACCCTACGAGCAGTACTTC
CDR3aa: CASSLGGKLRPYEQYF

v_gene: TRBV11-2
d_gene: .
j_gene: TRBJ2-3
abundance: .
CDR3nt: TGTGCCAGCAGCTTTTACGGGGATGAGGGATATACGCAGTATTTT
CDR3aa: CASSFYGDEGYTQYF

v_gene: TRBV4-2
d_gene: .
j_gene: TRBJ1-1
abundance: few
CDR3nt: TGTGCCAGCACCCTGGATGCTGAAGCTTTCTTT
CDR3aa: CASTLDAEAFF

v_gene: TRBV20-1
d_gene: TRBD1
j_gene: TRBJ2-7
abundance: .
CDR3nt: TGCAGTGCCCGACAGGGATTCTACGAGCAGTACTTC
CDR3aa: CSARQGFYEQYF

v_gene: TRBV10-3
d_gene: TRBD2
j_gene: TRBJ2-3
abundance: few
CDR3nt: TGTGCCTCTAGACCCACTAGCGGGGGATTCGCAGATACGCAGTATTTT
CDR3aa: CASRPTSGGFADTQYF

v_gene: TRBV2
d_gene: .
j_gene: TRBJ2-1
abundance: few
CDR3nt: TGTGCCAGCAGTGAAAGGGTAGCCGGAAACAATGAGCAGTTCTTC
CDR3aa: CASSERVAGNNEQFF

v_gene: TRBV12-3/TRBV12-4
d_gene: .
j_gene: TRBJ2-5
abundance: .
CDR3nt: TGTGCCAGCAGTTCCGAGCGGACCTCCTGGGAGACCCAGTACTTC
CDR3aa: CASSSERTSWETQYF

v_gene: TRBV7-2
d_gene: .
j_gene: TRBJ2-5
abundance: .
CDR3nt: TGTGCCAGCAGCCCACAACAGGGGAGGGAAGGGACCCAGTACTTC
CDR3aa: CASSPQQGREGTQYF

v_gene: TRBV7-9
d_gene: .
j_gene: TRBJ2-5
abundance: .
CDR3nt: TGTGCCAGCAGCTTTGATGACCGGTCCGGGACCCAGTACTTC
CDR3aa: CASSFDDRSGTQYF

v_gene: TRBV5-1
d_gene: .
j_gene: TRBJ2-5
abundance: .
CDR3nt: TGCGCCAGCAGCTCACAGGTTGGGGAGACCCAGTACTTC
CDR3aa: CASSSQVGETQYF

v_gene: TRBV6-1
d_gene: .
j_gene: TRBJ2-1
abundance: once
CDR3nt: TGTGCCAGCAGGACAGCCCCTCGGTCCTACAATGAGCAGTTCTTC
CDR3aa: CASRTAPRSYNEQFF

v_gene: TRBV20-1
d_gene: .
j_gene: TRBJ2-3
abundance: .
CDR3nt: TGCAGTGCTACGGCGGGGTACACAGATACGCAGTATTTT
CDR3aa: CSATAGYTDTQYF

v_gene: TRBV29-1
d_gene: TRBD2
j_gene: TRBJ2-7
abundance: .
CDR3nt: TGCAGCGTTGAAGATCGGAGCGGGGGAACCTACGAGCAGTACTTC
CDR3aa: CSVEDRSGGTYEQYF

v_gene: TRBV12-3/TRBV12-4
d_gene: .
j_gene: TRBJ2-1
abundance: .
CDR3nt: TGTGCCAGCAGTTTGGAGCGGCACAATGAGCAGTTCTTC
CDR3aa: CASSLERHNEQFF

v_gene: TRBV5-1
d_gene: .
j_gene: TRBJ2-3
abundance: few
CDR3nt: TGCGCCAGCAGCTTTGGAGTGGAGGAAGATACGCAGTATTTT
CDR3aa: CASSFGVEEDTQYF

v_gene: TRBV20-1
d_gene: .
j_gene: TRBJ1-1
abundance: few
CDR3nt: TGCAGTGCTAGTCTTGCAGCACTGAACACTGAAGCTTTCTTT
CDR3aa: CSASLAALNTEAFF

v_gene: TRBV10-3
d_gene: .
j_gene: TRBJ1-5
abundance: .
CDR3nt: TGTGCCATCAGTGATTGGGGGGCTGGAAGCAATCAGCCCCAGCATTTT
CDR3aa: CAISDWGAGSNQPQHF

v_gene: TRBV15
d_gene: .
j_gene: TRBJ1-5
abundance: .
CDR3nt: TGTGCCACCAGCAGAGATTTTACGAGATATAGCAATCAGCCCCAGCATTTT
CDR3aa: CATSRDFTRYSNQPQHF

v_gene: TRBV10-3
d_gene: TRBD1
j_gene: TRBJ1-2
abundance: few
CDR3nt: TGTGCCATCAGGGGGACAGCATCCTATGGCTACACCTTC
CDR3aa: CAIRGTASYGYTF

v_gene: TRBV12-3/TRBV12-4
d_gene: .
j_gene: TRBJ1-3
abundance: .
CDR3nt: TGTGCCACGGCGTGGGGCTCTGGAAACACCATATATTTT
CDR3aa: CATAWGSGNTIYF

v_gene: TRBV5-1
d_gene: TRBD1
j_gene: TRBJ2-4
abundance: few
CDR3nt: TGCGCCAGCAGCCCTGGAGCGGGACAGGGCAAAAACATTCAGTACTTC
CDR3aa: CASSPGAGQGKNIQYF

v_gene: TRBV29-1
d_gene: .
j_gene: TRBJ2-5
abundance: .
CDR3nt: TGCAGCGTGGACCCTAGCGCGGGTATGCTAAAGACCCAGTACTTC
CDR3aa: CSVDPSAGMLKTQYF

v_gene: TRBV20-1
d_gene: TRBD2
j_gene: TRBJ2-7
abundance: .
CDR3nt: TGCAGTGCTAGCCGACAACTAGCGTCCTACGAGCAGTACTTC
CDR3aa: CSASRQLASYEQYF

v_gene: TRBV15
d_gene: TRBD2
j_gene: TRBJ2-4
abundance: few
CDR3nt: TGTGCCACCAGCAGAGTCGGGGGGGCCGTGTACTTC
CDR3aa: CATSRVGGAVYF

v_gene: TRBV3-1
d_gene: .
j_gene: TRBJ2-7
abundance: .
CDR3nt: TGTGCCAGCAGTCTCTTGGGGGGGGGCCGGGTTTACGAGCAGTACTTC
CDR3aa: CASSLLGGGRVYEQYF